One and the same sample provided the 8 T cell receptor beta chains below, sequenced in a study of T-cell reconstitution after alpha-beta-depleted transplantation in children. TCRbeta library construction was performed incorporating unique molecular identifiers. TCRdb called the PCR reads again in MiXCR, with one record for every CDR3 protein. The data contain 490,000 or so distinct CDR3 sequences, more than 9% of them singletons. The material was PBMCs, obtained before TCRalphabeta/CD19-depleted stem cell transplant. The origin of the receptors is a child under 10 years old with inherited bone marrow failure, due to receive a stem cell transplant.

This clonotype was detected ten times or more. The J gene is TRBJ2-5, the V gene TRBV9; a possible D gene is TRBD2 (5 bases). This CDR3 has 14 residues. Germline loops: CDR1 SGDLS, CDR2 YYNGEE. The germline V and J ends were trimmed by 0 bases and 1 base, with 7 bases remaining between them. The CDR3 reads CASSVGGLQETQYF. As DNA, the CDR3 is TGTGCCAGCAGCGTAGGTGGACTCCAAGAGACCCAGTACTTC.

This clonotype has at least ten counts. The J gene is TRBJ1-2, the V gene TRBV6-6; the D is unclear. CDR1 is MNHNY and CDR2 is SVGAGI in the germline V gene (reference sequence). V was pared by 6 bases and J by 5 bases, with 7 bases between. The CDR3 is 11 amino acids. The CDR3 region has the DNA TGTGCCAGCAGGAGAGTGTATGGCTACACCTTC. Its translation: CASRRVYGYTF.

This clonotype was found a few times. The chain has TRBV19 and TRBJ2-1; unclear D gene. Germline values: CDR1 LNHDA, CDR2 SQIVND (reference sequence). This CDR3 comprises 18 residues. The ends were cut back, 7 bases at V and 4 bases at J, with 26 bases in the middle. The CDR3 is CASKAKPYVRVGYNEQFF. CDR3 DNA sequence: TGTGCCAGTAAAGCAAAACCTTACGTACGGGTTGGTTACAATGAGCAGTTCTTC.

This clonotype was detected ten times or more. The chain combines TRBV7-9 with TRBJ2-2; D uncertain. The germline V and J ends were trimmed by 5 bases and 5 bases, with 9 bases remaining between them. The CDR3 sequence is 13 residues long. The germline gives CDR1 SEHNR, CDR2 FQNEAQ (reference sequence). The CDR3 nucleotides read TGTGCCAGCAGCGCCCCCTCTACCGGGGAGCTGTTTTTT. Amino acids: CASSAPSTGELFF.

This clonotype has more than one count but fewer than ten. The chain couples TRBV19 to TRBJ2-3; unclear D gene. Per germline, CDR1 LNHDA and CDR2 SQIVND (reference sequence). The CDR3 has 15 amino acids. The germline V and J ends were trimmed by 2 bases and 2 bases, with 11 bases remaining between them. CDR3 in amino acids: CASSISLGPTDTQYF. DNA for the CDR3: TGTGCCAGTAGTATATCCCTAGGGCCCACAGATACGCAGTATTTT.

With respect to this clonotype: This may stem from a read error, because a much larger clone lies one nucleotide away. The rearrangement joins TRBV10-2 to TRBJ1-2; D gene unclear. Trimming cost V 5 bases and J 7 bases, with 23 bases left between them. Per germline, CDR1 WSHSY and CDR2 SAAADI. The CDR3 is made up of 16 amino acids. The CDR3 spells CASSSAQAGCFGGYTF. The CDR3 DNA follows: TGCGCCAGCAGTTCGGCGCAGGCTGGCTGTTTCGGTGGCTACACCTTC.

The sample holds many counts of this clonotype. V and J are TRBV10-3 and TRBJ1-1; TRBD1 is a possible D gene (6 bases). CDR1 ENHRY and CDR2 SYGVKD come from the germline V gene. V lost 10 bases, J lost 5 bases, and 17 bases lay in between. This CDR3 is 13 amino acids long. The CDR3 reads CATHNNRETEAFF. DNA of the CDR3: TGTGCCACTCATAATAACAGGGAAACTGAAGCTTTCTTT.

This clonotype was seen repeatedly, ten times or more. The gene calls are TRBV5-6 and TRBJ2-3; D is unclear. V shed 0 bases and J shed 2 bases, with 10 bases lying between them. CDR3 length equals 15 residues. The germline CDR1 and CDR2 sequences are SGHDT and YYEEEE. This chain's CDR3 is CASSLGVSPTDTQYF. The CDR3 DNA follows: TGTGCCAGCAGCTTGGGGGTGAGCCCCACAGATACGCAGTATTTT.